The present T cell receptor (beta chain) was sequenced within a study of neoadjuvant anti-PD-1 for oral cavity cancer. The CDR3 spans 14 residues. Trimming took 0 bases from V and 4 from J, leaving 9 bases between them. Germline V lookup: CDR1 SGHAT, CDR2 FQNNGV. With respect to this clone: Antigen unknown.

Sequenced by immunoSEQ multiplex PCR; TCRdb stores in-frame clones only, minus some. The sample yields roughly 15,000 clones, approximately 70% seen once. Study conclusions and caveats: PBMC Gini-index clonality exceeded responders' in non-responders post-nivolumab.

This sequence originates from a person aged 35-79 years with oral cavity squamous cell carcinoma. The sample was PBMCs, taken before nivolumab (anti-PD-1) treatment. This sequence joins TRBV11-2 and TRBJ2-5; perhaps TRBD1 as D (6 bases). The CDR3, as DNA: TGTGCCAGCAGCTTAGAACAGGGCCGAGAGACCCAGTACTTC. It yields the protein CASSLEQGRETQYF.